This paragraph reports one T cell receptor (beta chain). No antigen is known for it. The source of the sample is a study of T-cell memory formation after mild COVID-19. TCRdb re-derived calls from the 5' RACE reads in MiXCR, one entry per CDR3 protein. The table lists some 86,000 distinct CDR3 sequences, around a quarter of them singletons. Study-level points and caveats: CD4+ contracting clones were mainly CM and EM; CD8+ ones, EMRA.

Between the trimmed V and J ends, which lost 5 bases and 4 bases, there was a span of 13 bases. The CDR3 runs to 14 residues. CDR1 and CDR2 from the germline V gene are MNHEY and SMNVEV (reference sequence). The sample was PBMCs or a T cell subset sorted from them (not recorded which). This clonotype was obtained from a man aged 18 to 35 who had mild COVID-19 (a few samples of this study predate the infection). Cell type and time point are not known. The chain joins TRBV27 to TRBJ2-3; possible D gene TRBD2, 6 bases. The CDR3 DNA sequence: TGTGCCAGCAGTCAAACTAGCTGGGCAGATACGCAGTATTTT. Protein: CASSQTSWADTQYF.